Listed below are T cell receptor beta chains from one sample, sequenced in a study of shared clonotypes between healthy human individuals. TCRdb's table, derived via immunoSEQ multiplex PCR, lists solely in-frame clones and lacks some. The sample consists of some 490,000 clones, roughly 80% of them appearing once. The sample was PBMCs. The receptors stem from a woman in her thirties or forties in good health. Some clones in this sample may be carry-over from other donors' samples. Each CDR3 is given with its conserved first and last residue. The D gene is left open where the match is weak. The listing skips clone size in some rows; elsewhere it reads once, few, many or a size class.

size: once
J: TRBJ2-2
V: TRBV5-6
D: -
CDR3: CASSLVGNTGELFF
DNA: TGTGCCAGCAGCTTGGTGGGAAACACCGGGGAGCTGTTTTTT

size: -
J: TRBJ2-3
V: TRBV19
D: -
CDR3: CASSRQTDTQYF
DNA: TGTGCCAGTAGTCGACAGACAGATACGCAGTATTTT

size: -
J: TRBJ2-1
V: TRBV7-2
D: -
CDR3: CASSSLSGQAYNEQFF
DNA: TGTGCCAGCAGCTCGCTCTCCGGGCAGGCTTACAATGAGCAGTTCTTC

size: -
J: TRBJ2-2
V: TRBV7-9
D: TRBD2
CDR3: CASTSAGGRHTGELFF
DNA: TGTGCCAGCACTAGTGCGGGAGGGAGGCACACCGGGGAGCTGTTTTTT

size: -
J: TRBJ2-5
V: TRBV19
D: TRBD2
CDR3: CASSMGTSTLTGETQYF
DNA: TGTGCCAGTAGTATGGGGACTAGCACATTAACGGGGGAGACCCAGTACTTC

size: -
J: TRBJ2-7
V: TRBV5-4
D: TRBD1
CDR3: CASSSYRGQGAYEQYF
DNA: TGTGCCAGCAGCTCTTACCGCGGACAGGGAGCCTACGAGCAGTACTTC

size: few
J: TRBJ2-1
V: TRBV4-2
D: TRBD2
CDR3: CASSQEGGRGFEQFF
DNA: TGTGCCAGCAGCCAAGAGGGCGGGAGAGGTTTTGAGCAGTTCTTC

size: -
J: TRBJ1-2
V: TRBV7-8
D: -
CDR3: CASSLAASNYGYTF
DNA: TGTGCCAGCAGCTTAGCAGCCTCTAACTATGGCTACACCTTC

size: once
J: TRBJ2-2
V: TRBV2
D: -
CDR3: CASTRSQNTGELFF
DNA: TGTGCCAGCACACGGTCCCAGAACACCGGGGAGCTGTTTTTT

size: -
J: TRBJ2-7
V: TRBV7-8
D: TRBD2
CDR3: CASSPGALAGIYEQYF
DNA: TGTGCCAGCAGCCCAGGTGCTCTAGCGGGAATCTACGAGCAGTACTTC

size: -
J: TRBJ2-1
V: TRBV14
D: -
CDR3: CASSQEWGTGEQFF
DNA: TGTGCCAGCAGCCAAGAATGGGGGACCGGGGAGCAGTTCTTC

size: -
J: TRBJ1-4
V: TRBV7-9
D: -
CDR3: CASSRTQGVNEKLFF
DNA: TGTGCCAGCAGTCGTACACAGGGTGTTAATGAAAAACTGTTTTTT

size: -
J: TRBJ2-5
V: TRBV5-1
D: TRBD2
CDR3: CASSLAYSTSGSSQETQYF
DNA: TGCGCCAGCAGCTTGGCCTATTCAACCAGCGGGAGTTCACAAGAGACCCAGTACTTC

size: -
J: TRBJ1-5
V: TRBV5-1
D: TRBD1
CDR3: CASSLGTGGGNQPQHF
DNA: TGCGCCAGCAGCTTGGGGACAGGGGGCGGCAATCAGCCCCAGCATTTT

size: -
J: TRBJ2-5
V: TRBV9
D: TRBD2
CDR3: CASSVGLAETQYF
DNA: TGTGCCAGCAGCGTAGGACTAGCTGAGACCCAGTACTTC

size: -
J: TRBJ1-1
V: TRBV7-9
D: TRBD1
CDR3: CASSTYRGPEAFF
DNA: TGTGCCAGCAGCACCTACAGGGGGCCTGAAGCTTTCTTT

size: many
J: TRBJ2-3
V: TRBV30
D: -
CDR3: CAWKPVGTQYF
DNA: TGTGCCTGGAAACCCGTGGGTACGCAGTATTTT

size: -
J: TRBJ2-7
V: TRBV18
D: TRBD2
CDR3: CASSPWEGPYEQYF
DNA: TGTGCCAGCTCACCCTGGGAGGGCCCCTACGAGCAGTACTTC

size: -
J: TRBJ2-7
V: TRBV7-8
D: -
CDR3: CASSSTTQGGEQYF
DNA: TGTGCCAGCAGCTCTACGACGCAGGGGGGAGAGCAGTACTTC

size: -
J: TRBJ1-2
V: TRBV2
D: -
CDR3: CASSEVRGVGYGYTF
DNA: TGTGCCAGCAGTGAAGTAAGGGGAGTAGGCTATGGCTACACCTTC

size: -
J: TRBJ1-4
V: TRBV2
D: -
CDR3: CASNSDATNEKLFF
DNA: TGTGCCTCCAACTCGGATGCAACTAATGAAAAACTGTTTTTT

size: once
J: TRBJ2-5
V: TRBV10-1
D: TRBD2
CDR3: CASSPGLAGGAPETQYF
DNA: TGCGCCAGCAGCCCGGGACTAGCGGGAGGGGCACCAGAGACCCAGTACTTC

size: -
J: TRBJ1-2
V: TRBV5-6
D: -
CDR3: CASSFVGDPYGYTF
DNA: TGTGCCAGCAGCTTTGTGGGGGATCCCTATGGCTACACCTTC

size: -
J: TRBJ1-3
V: TRBV4-2
D: -
CDR3: CASSQDYVATGNTIYF
DNA: TGTGCCAGCAGCCAAGATTACGTGGCGACTGGAAACACCATATATTTT

size: -
J: TRBJ2-5
V: TRBV5-1
D: -
CDR3: CASSLGRRETQYF
DNA: TGCGCCAGCAGCTTGGGTCGGCGAGAGACCCAGTACTTC

size: -
J: TRBJ1-1
V: TRBV19
D: -
CDR3: CASSKAENTEAFF
DNA: TGTGCCAGTAGTAAGGCGGAGAACACTGAAGCTTTCTTT